The next 20 T cell receptor beta chains were all read from a single sample in a study of persistence of HIV-infected CD4 T cells. The stimulus was an HIV-1 Gag 15-mer peptide pool, about 1.1 ug/peptide/mL. CD40L-negative CD69-negative CD45RO-high memory CD4+ T cells were sorted as populations depleted of antigen-responding cells. For these receptors, no antigen is known. The libraries were made with immunoSEQ version 4 in survey mode. TCRdb keeps only in-frame clones here, not all; method: immunoSEQ multiplex PCR. Of about 40,000 clones in the sample, about four fifths are singletons; the top ten hold 11% to 15%. Sequenced material: CD4+ T cells sorted from PBMCs after approximately 19-hour stimulation, taken from a patient who received antiretroviral therapy. The receptors stem from an adult man with HIV who was CMV-seropositive.

This clone counts as medium-sized. This rearrangement joins TRBV29-1 to TRBJ2-1, with 10 bases aligning to TRBD2. Trimming took 8 bases from V and 7 from J; bases not matched to a gene: 14. Germline V gene lookup returns CDR1 SQVTM and CDR2 ANQGSEA. The CDR3 loop spans 15 amino acids. CDR3 in DNA: TGCAGCCTTGGACTAGCGGTGAGGGGGAGGAATGAGCAGTTCTTC. Its protein product is CSLGLAVRGRNEQFF.

The chain has TRBV7-3 and TRBJ1-1, with D possibly TRBD1 on 5 matching bases. This CDR3 has 14 amino acids. Germline-derived CDR1 and CDR2 are SGHTA and FQGTGA. Trimming removed 2 bases at V and 4 bases at J, with 11 bases between. The CDR3 sequence: CASSLAGYGTEAFF. CDR3 bases: TGTGCCAGCAGCTTAGCAGGGTACGGCACTGAAGCTTTCTTT.

This clone was counted a few times. The CDR3 reads CASSLTPWNEQFF. CDR3 sequence (DNA): TGTGCCAGCAGCTTAACCCCCTGGAATGAGCAGTTCTTC. This sequence joins TRBV11-3 and TRBJ2-1; D ambiguous. CDR3 length equals 13 residues. The V and J ends lost 2 bases and 7 bases respectively, with 9 bases between them. CDR1 SGHNT and CDR2 YENEEA come from the germline V gene. Combining the CDR3 with reference TRBV11-3 and TRBJ2-1 gives the whole variable domain EAGVVQSPRYKIIEKKQPVAFWCNPISGHNTLYWYLQNLGQGPELLIRYENEEAVDDSQLPKDRFSAERLKGVDSTLKIQPAELGDSAVYLCASSLTPWNEQFFGPGTRLTVL.

This clone came up once. This sequence joins TRBV14 and TRBJ2-3; 8 positions agree with TRBD1. The CDR3 totals 17 residues. The germline gives CDR1 SGHDN, CDR2 FVKESK. The V and J ends lost 0 bases and 2 bases, in that order; junction bases with no gene match: 7. DNA for the CDR3: TGTGCCAGCAGCCAAGACCTCGGGACAGGTCCCACAGATACGCAGTATTTT. It codes for CASSQDLGTGPTDTQYF. The full variable domain, with the rest looked up from reference TRBV14 and TRBJ2-3, is EAGVTQFPSHSVIEKGQTVTLRCDPISGHDNLYWYRRVMGKEIKFLLHFVKESKQDESGMPNNRFLAERTGGTYSTLKVQPAELEDSGVYFCASSQDLGTGPTDTQYFGPGTRLTVL.

This clone has just a few counts. The J gene is TRBJ2-2, the V gene TRBV23-1; D possibly corresponds to TRBD1 (5 bases). TRBV23-1 is an ORF, and what it does is uncertain. This CDR3 has 16 residues. Between the trimmed V and J ends, which lost 3 bases and 5 bases, there was a span of 16 bases. CDR3 protein: CASSQATGLETGELFF. In nucleotides, the CDR3 is TGCGCCAGCAGTCAGGCTACAGGTCTGGAGACCGGGGAGCTGTTTTTT.

The J gene is TRBJ1-6, the V gene TRBV30, with D perhaps TRBD1 (5 bases). Deletions cut 3 bases from V and 6 bases from J, with 9 bases between. The CDR3 loop spans 13 amino acids. Germline-derived CDR1 and CDR2 are GTSNPN and SVGIG (reference sequence). In DNA form, the CDR3 reads TGTGCCTGGAGGGGACTGCCTAATTCACCCCTCCACTTT. It yields the protein CAWRGLPNSPLHF.

Here the CDR3 DNA reads TGCAGTGCTAGTGGGGGGCGTAATTCACCCCTCCACTTT. It is translated as CSASGGRNSPLHF. The gene calls are TRBV20-1 and TRBJ1-6; D is possibly TRBD1 (6 bases). Trimming stripped 3 bases from V and 6 bases from J, with 9 bases between. This CDR3 region has 13 residues. Germline V gene lookup returns CDR1 DFQATT and CDR2 SNEGSKA (reference sequence).

The rearrangement links TRBV6-6 to TRBJ2-7; TRBD1 might be the D (6 bases). Trimming left V 5 bases short and J 2 bases short, with 22 bases between. From germline, CDR1 is MNHNY and CDR2 SVGAGI (reference sequence). This CDR3 contains 17 residues. The CDR3 sequence is CASSLTGLGASTYEQYF. CDR3 nucleotides: TGTGCCAGCAGTCTTACGGGGCTGGGGGCGAGTACCTACGAGCAGTACTTC.

This chain joins TRBV27 and TRBJ2-1, with TRBD2 identical over 10 bases. Losses at the gene ends were 2 bases for V and 9 bases for J; bases not matched to a gene: 7. The CDR3 is made up of 15 amino acids. Per the germline V gene, CDR1 is MNHEY and CDR2 is SMNVEV (reference sequence). The CDR3 coding sequence is TGTGCCAGCAGTTTAGAAGGCACTAGCGGGATTGAGCAGTTCTTC. It yields the protein CASSLEGTSGIEQFF.

This chain links TRBV14 with TRBJ1-1, with a weak D call TRBD1 (5 bases). Germline V gene data show CDR1 as SGHDN and CDR2 as FVKESK. CDR3 length equals 14 residues. Trimming removed 1 base at V and 4 bases at J, with 10 bases between. The CDR3 DNA reads as TGTGCCAGCAGCCAAGGGTGGGGGAGCACTGAAGCTTTCTTT. It yields the protein CASSQGWGSTEAFF.

The chain carries TRBV27 and TRBJ1-5, with D unclear. The V gene's germline CDR1 is MNHEY and CDR2 SMNVEV (reference sequence). This CDR3 has 13 residues. Trimming left V 5 bases short and J 1 base short, with 6 bases between. The CDR3 DNA is TGTGCCAGCAGTATCAGGAGCAATCAGCCCCAGCATTTT. The encoded protein is CASSIRSNQPQHF.

The J gene is TRBJ1-6, the V gene TRBV30; D might be TRBD1 (5 bases). This CDR3 has 12 residues. Germline V gene data show CDR1 as GTSNPN and CDR2 as SVGIG (reference sequence). Trimming took off 0 bases at V and 12 bases at J, with 9 bases between the two ends. The CDR3 DNA reads TGTGCCTGGAGTGTGGGGCAAGGACCCCTCCACTTT. Encoded protein: CAWSVGQGPLHF.

The chain combines TRBV7-2 with TRBJ1-1; D is unclear. There are 15 residues in the CDR3. V was trimmed by 0 bases and J by 0 bases, leaving 8 bases between them. Germline lookup yields CDR1 SGHTA and CDR2 FQGNSA. The CDR3 reads CASSLASRLNTEAFF. Written as DNA, the CDR3 is TGTGCCAGCAGCTTAGCTTCCAGGCTGAACACTGAAGCTTTCTTT.

The gene calls are TRBV27 and TRBJ2-2; D unclear. Germline CDR1 reads MNHEY; CDR2 reads SMNVEV (reference sequence). V was pared by 2 bases and J by 9 bases, with 4 bases between. The CDR3 has 11 amino acids. The CDR3 spells CASSLLWELFF. The CDR3 DNA is TGTGCCAGCAGTTTACTCTGGGAGCTGTTTTTT.

The rearrangement joins TRBV28 to TRBJ2-5; possibly TRBD2 for D (5 bases). The germline V and J ends were trimmed by 3 bases and 3 bases, with 11 bases remaining between them. Per the germline V gene, CDR1 is MDHEN and CDR2 is SYDVKM. CDR3 length: 14 residues. CDR3 sequence: CASSFAGREETQYF. CDR3 nucleotide sequence: TGTGCCAGCAGTTTCGCGGGCCGTGAAGAGACCCAGTACTTC.

This clone was recorded a few times. V is TRBV29-1 and J is TRBJ1-1; D remains unclear. V lost 3 bases, J lost 5 bases, and 16 bases lay in between. This CDR3 is built from 14 residues. Looked up from germline, CDR1 is SQVTM and CDR2 is ANQGSEA. CDR3 loop: CSVDAHAGRTEAFF. The CDR3 DNA reads as TGCAGCGTTGATGCCCACGCTGGGCGAACTGAAGCTTTCTTT.

The gene calls are TRBV7-8 and TRBJ2-1; D not resolved. Germline assignment: CDR1 SGHVS and CDR2 FQNEAQ. V was shortened by 1 base and J by 5 bases, with 15 bases between the two germline ends. The CDR3 loop spans 16 amino acids. The CDR3 loop reads CASSLVVVTEDNEQFF. Written as DNA, the CDR3 is TGTGCCAGCAGCTTAGTTGTAGTCACCGAGGACAATGAGCAGTTCTTC.

CDR3 protein: CATSDPDGTDTQYF. In nucleotides, the CDR3 is TGTGCCACCAGTGATCCCGACGGGACAGATACGCAGTATTTT. The rearrangement links TRBV24-1 to TRBJ2-3, with D uncertain. The V end lost 3 bases, the J end lost 3 bases, and 9 bases lay between the germline ends. The CDR3 spans 14 residues. Looked up from germline, CDR1 is KGHDR and CDR2 is SFDVKD.

The chain uses TRBV19 and TRBJ1-2, with D hard to call. There are 14 residues in the CDR3. Between the trimmed V and J ends, which lost 5 bases and 3 bases, there was a span of 13 bases. In germline, CDR1 is LNHDA, CDR2 SQIVND (reference sequence). CDR3 in DNA: TGTGCCAGTAGTTTTTCGTCGAACTACTATGGCTACACCTTC. Its protein is CASSFSSNYYGYTF.

This clone was seen more than once but under ten times. The chain combines TRBV29-1 with TRBJ2-1, with 14 nucleotides matching TRBD2. The CDR3 consists of 15 residues. The V gene's germline CDR1 is SQVTM and CDR2 ANQGSEA. Trimming took 4 bases from V and 4 from J; bases not matched to a gene: 3. CDR3 nucleotides: TGCAGCGTTGGGACTAGCGGGGGGCTGTACAATGAGCAGTTCTTC. Protein: CSVGTSGGLYNEQFF.